The text below deals with one TCR beta chain. The antigen is undetermined. This entry belongs to a study of T cells in localized non-small cell lung cancer. General study findings and limits: Density of T cells in blood, when higher, went with longer overall survival. Highest T cell clonality was seen in uninvolved adjacent lung, surpassing that measured in tumor. A median of 57 clones ranked among the top 100 in tumor appeared in adjacent lung.

Sequencing was performed with immunoSEQ multiplex PCR; in TCRdb, only in-frame clones are kept and a portion is missing. Among about 52,000 clones listed, more than 85% were seen once. Germline CDR1 is SGDLS and CDR2 is YYNGEE. There are 15 residues in the CDR3. V shed 2 bases and J shed 2 bases, with 11 bases lying between them. This TCR derives from a female donor with stage II lung adenocarcinoma. The rearrangement uses TRBV9 and TRBJ1-3; D is unclear. The starting material was PBMCs, obtained before any cancer treatment. This chain's CDR3 is CASSVGVGTGNTIYF. The CDR3 nucleotides read TGTGCCAGCAGCGTGGGAGTGGGGACTGGAAACACCATATATTTT.